Listed below are T cell receptor beta chains from one sample, sequenced in a study of chemoradiotherapy in HPV16-positive cancers. Clones were read by immunoSEQ multiplex PCR, and TCRdb kept only the in-frame ones, dropping some. The repertoire holds approximately 10,000 clones, about 80% seen once, with over 2% in the top ten. Sample: blood, taken from a patient who underwent chemoradiotherapy. These receptors all stem from a human donor with HPV-associated anogenital cancer. CDR3s include the opening cysteine and the closing phenylalanine or tryptophan. D genes are given only for firm matches. Not all rows give a size; the values are once, few, many and, for expanded clones, a class.

j_gene | len | v_gene | d_gene | abundance | CDR3aa
TRBJ2-2 | 16 | TRBV5-4 | NA | NA | CASSLLLAENTGELFF
TRBJ1-5 | 14 | TRBV29-1 | NA | few | CSVVADSPNQPQHF
TRBJ1-1 | 14 | TRBV7-2 | NA | NA | CATRPGGLNTEAFF
TRBJ2-5 | 16 | TRBV27 | NA | NA | CASSLGPGRYQETQYF
TRBJ1-5 | 15 | TRBV28 | NA | NA | CASTPGLSSNQPQHF
TRBJ1-2 | 15 | TRBV9 | NA | NA | CASSPEVAGNYGYTF
TRBJ1-2 | 14 | TRBV5-1 | TRBD1 | NA | CASSSGQGGSGYTF
TRBJ2-3 | 15 | TRBV5-1 | TRBD1 | NA | CASSGTVVGTDTQYF
TRBJ2-3 | 16 | TRBV7-8 | TRBD2 | NA | CASSLPLAGGSDTQYF
TRBJ2-2 | 16 | TRBV21-1 | NA | NA | CASSRRGQGNTGELFF
TRBJ1-1 | 16 | TRBV5-1 | NA | NA | CASSLGGGIMNTEAFF
TRBJ1-6 | 19 | TRBV27 | NA | NA | CASSLGGATLGDFDSPLHF
TRBJ1-2 | 15 | TRBV6-5 | TRBD1 | NA | CASSYSIEGAGGYTF
TRBJ2-1 | 14 | TRBV10-3 | NA | once | CAISETGPKNEQFF
TRBJ2-2 | 15 | TRBV7-2 | TRBD2 | NA | CASTRRGGRAGELFF
TRBJ2-7 | 14 | TRBV7-8 | NA | NA | CASSLYEGPYEQYF
NA | 16 | TRBV7-2 | TRBD2 | once | CASSLVGAGGKYEQYF
TRBJ2-2 | 14 | TRBV9 | NA | few | CASHRDTNTGELFF
TRBJ1-2 | 12 | TRBV15 | NA | NA | CATSRDIDGYTF
TRBJ2-5 | 16 | TRBV7-9 | TRBD2 | NA | CASSSGLAGGGETQYF
TRBJ1-6 | 15 | TRBV27 | NA | NA | CASSSITDYNSPLHF
TRBJ1-1 | 15 | TRBV6-1 | NA | NA | CASSEAAGTGTEAFF
TRBJ1-1 | 13 | TRBV6-1 | NA | NA | CASSWTVNTEAFF
TRBJ2-7 | 15 | TRBV7-2 | TRBD1 | NA | CASSLWTGGSNEQYF
TRBJ2-2 | 12 | TRBV25-1 | NA | NA | CASSEKPGELFF
TRBJ2-4 | 21 | TRBV4-1 | NA | once | CASSQGSVAGRRTRAKNIQYF
TRBJ2-3 | 15 | TRBV29-1 | NA | NA | CSVEPTTSPQDTQYF
TRBJ2-3 | 17 | TRBV27 | TRBD1 | NA | CASAGTGARVGTDTQYF
TRBJ2-7 | 15 | TRBV2 | NA | NA | CASRASWESPYEQYF
TRBJ1-1 | 15 | TRBV5-1 | TRBD1 | NA | CASSLPGQKNTEAFF
TRBJ2-3 | 12 | TRBV29-1 | NA | NA | CSVGTDGDTQYF
TRBJ1-5 | 15 | TRBV4-3 | NA | NA | CASSQEDSGNQPQHF